This TCR beta chain was retrieved from a study of control samples from healthy donors and cancer patients. This CDR3 comprises 14 residues. The V gene's germline CDR1 is MNHEY and CDR2 SMNVEV (reference sequence). V dropped 3 bases and J dropped 2 bases, with 7 bases sitting between them. Clones were read by immunoSEQ multiplex PCR, and TCRdb kept only the in-frame ones, dropping some. The sample lists 100,000 to 150,000 clones, around 90% occurring once. The sample taken for sequencing was blood. The sequence derives from a man aged 18 to 35 in good health. The chain links TRBV27 to TRBJ2-2, with D uncertain. The CDR3 bases are TGTGCCAGCAGTTTTGGCGGAAACACCGGGGAGCTGTTTTTT. Its translation is CASSFGGNTGELFF.